The rows below give T cell receptor beta chains drawn from one sample of a study of cytomegalovirus exposure and HLA in healthy donors. Generated by immunoSEQ multiplex PCR, the TCRdb table keeps only in-frame clones and is missing some. The repertoire has some 250,000 clones, around 89% of them found once; the top ten carry roughly 0.4%. Sequences were obtained from PBMCs. Receptor source: a woman under 30 in good health and CMV-seronegative. CDR3s include the opening cysteine and the closing phenylalanine or tryptophan. Fields, in order: V gene, J gene, clone size, CDR3 protein. Expanded clones get a size class; other rows say once, few or many, or leave the size out.

v_call: TRBV4-1
j_call: TRBJ1-1
clone_size: .
cdr3_aa: CASSLRGNTEAFF

v_call: TRBV28
j_call: TRBJ2-7
clone_size: .
cdr3_aa: CATEGGSYEQYF

v_call: TRBV4-2
j_call: TRBJ2-4
clone_size: .
cdr3_aa: CASSQDSGGAGNIQYF

v_call: TRBV5-1
j_call: TRBJ2-3
clone_size: .
cdr3_aa: CASTGTASTDTQYF

v_call: TRBV5-4
j_call: TRBJ2-7
clone_size: .
cdr3_aa: CASSSFGTNTYEQYF

v_call: TRBV30
j_call: TRBJ2-3
clone_size: .
cdr3_aa: CAWAQLEDTQYF

v_call: TRBV7-2
j_call: TRBJ2-1
clone_size: once
cdr3_aa: CASSYGTNSYNEQFF

v_call: TRBV28
j_call: TRBJ2-5
clone_size: few
cdr3_aa: CASSLLAGEETQYF

v_call: TRBV7-9
j_call: TRBJ2-5
clone_size: .
cdr3_aa: CASSFGETQYF

v_call: TRBV15
j_call: TRBJ2-1
clone_size: .
cdr3_aa: CATSILAGGFNEQFF

v_call: TRBV10-3
j_call: TRBJ2-7
clone_size: .
cdr3_aa: CAISEEPGTGTYEQYF

v_call: TRBV6-5
j_call: TRBJ1-5
clone_size: .
cdr3_aa: CASSYSRGGQPQHF

v_call: TRBV28
j_call: TRBJ2-7
clone_size: .
cdr3_aa: CASSLTGTGLHEQYF

v_call: TRBV7-9
j_call: TRBJ2-5
clone_size: once
cdr3_aa: CASSLAPEETQYF

v_call: TRBV11-2
j_call: TRBJ1-1
clone_size: few
cdr3_aa: CASSLLAGSNTEAFF

v_call: TRBV10-2
j_call: TRBJ2-7
clone_size: few
cdr3_aa: CASLSGVTYEQYF

v_call: TRBV6-4
j_call: TRBJ2-6
clone_size: .
cdr3_aa: CASSDDRGSGANVLTF

v_call: TRBV19
j_call: TRBJ1-5
clone_size: few
cdr3_aa: CASTGTGGNQPQHF

v_call: TRBV19
j_call: TRBJ2-3
clone_size: once
cdr3_aa: CASSPGPGGDTQYF

v_call: TRBV7-3
j_call: TRBJ2-3
clone_size: .
cdr3_aa: CASSKLASGSDTQYF

v_call: TRBV18
j_call: TRBJ1-1
clone_size: .
cdr3_aa: CASSPFKGSDRPNTEAFF

v_call: TRBV6-4
j_call: TRBJ2-3
clone_size: .
cdr3_aa: CASSERGGSTDTQYF

v_call: TRBV4-3
j_call: TRBJ2-7
clone_size: .
cdr3_aa: CASSQGFGAGTYEQYF

v_call: TRBV4-1
j_call: TRBJ2-2
clone_size: .
cdr3_aa: CASSQHRGTGGELFF

v_call: TRBV28
j_call: TRBJ2-2
clone_size: .
cdr3_aa: CASTPWGQGAAGELFF

v_call: TRBV7-3
j_call: TRBJ2-3
clone_size: .
cdr3_aa: CASSLRSGERTDTQYF

v_call: TRBV27
j_call: TRBJ1-2
clone_size: .
cdr3_aa: CASSLSGTPSMGYTF

v_call: TRBV27
j_call: TRBJ2-1
clone_size: once
cdr3_aa: CASSFINLGGFNNEQFF

v_call: TRBV6-5
j_call: TRBJ2-5
clone_size: .
cdr3_aa: CASSPGETQYF

v_call: TRBV28
j_call: TRBJ1-4
clone_size: .
cdr3_aa: CASSPRDRLGEKLFF

v_call: TRBV9
j_call: TRBJ1-2
clone_size: .
cdr3_aa: CASSVDYGTGGRGYTF

v_call: TRBV5-4
j_call: TRBJ2-1
clone_size: .
cdr3_aa: CASSLGQGSWNEQFF

v_call: TRBV5-6
j_call: TRBJ2-6
clone_size: .
cdr3_aa: CASSGTGAGANVLTF

v_call: TRBV7-6
j_call: TRBJ2-7
clone_size: .
cdr3_aa: CASSLGGELYEQYF

v_call: TRBV5-8
j_call: TRBJ1-6
clone_size: .
cdr3_aa: CASSYSGGRSSYNSPLHF

v_call: TRBV19
j_call: TRBJ2-1
clone_size: .
cdr3_aa: CASMVRQAEGNEQFF

v_call: TRBV5-4
j_call: TRBJ1-3
clone_size: .
cdr3_aa: CASSLDSSGNTIYF

v_call: TRBV7-2
j_call: TRBJ2-2
clone_size: .
cdr3_aa: CASSLVGGDFTGELFF

v_call: TRBV5-5
j_call: TRBJ1-6
clone_size: once
cdr3_aa: CASSLVSTGGGSPLHF

v_call: TRBV11-2
j_call: TRBJ2-3
clone_size: .
cdr3_aa: CASLTLAGGLGTQYF

v_call: TRBV28
j_call: TRBJ1-2
clone_size: .
cdr3_aa: CASSTGTGVYGYTF